This paragraph reports one T cell receptor beta chain. The antigen is unknown. In germline, CDR1 is SQVTM, CDR2 ANQGSEA. The CDR3 length is 11 residues. The ends were cut back, 7 bases at V and 11 bases at J, with 17 bases in the middle. This sample stems from a study of post-analysis software for immune sequencing data. As for the study in general: Progressive-relapsing, secondary progressive and relapsing-remitting multiple sclerosis were among the disease courses included.

cDNA libraries of TCR beta carried unique molecular identifiers. TCRdb recomputed calls from the PCR reads with MiXCR, one row per CDR3 protein. The data show hundreds of thousands of distinct CDR3 sequences, with just under 30% seen just once and 0.56% held by the top ten. Study-level points and caveats: In patients, about 5 TRBV segments were more frequent than in controls, with TRBV5-6, TRBV5-1 and TRBV20-1 among them. Multiple sclerosis patients showed significantly lower normalized Chao1 diversity than controls did.

The sequence was collected from a girl between 5 and 17 years old with multiple sclerosis. V is TRBV29-1 and J is TRBJ2-5, with D possibly being TRBD1 (6 bases). Input material: blood. The CDR3 DNA follows: TGCAGCGGGGGGCAGGCTGGAGAGCAGTACTTC. This translates into CSGGQAGEQYF.